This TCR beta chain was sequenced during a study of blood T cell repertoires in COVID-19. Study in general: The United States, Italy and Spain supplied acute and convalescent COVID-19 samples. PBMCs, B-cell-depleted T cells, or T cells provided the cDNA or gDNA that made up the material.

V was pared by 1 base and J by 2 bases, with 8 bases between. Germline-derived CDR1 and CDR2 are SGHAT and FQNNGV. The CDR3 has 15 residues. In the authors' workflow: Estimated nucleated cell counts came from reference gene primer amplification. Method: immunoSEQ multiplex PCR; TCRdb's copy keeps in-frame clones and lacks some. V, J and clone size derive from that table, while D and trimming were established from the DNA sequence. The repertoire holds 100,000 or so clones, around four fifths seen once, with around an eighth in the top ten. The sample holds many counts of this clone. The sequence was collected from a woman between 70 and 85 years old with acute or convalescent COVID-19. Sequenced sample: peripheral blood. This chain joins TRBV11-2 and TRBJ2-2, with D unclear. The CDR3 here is CASSLVAANTGELFF. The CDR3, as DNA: TGTGCCAGCAGCTTAGTTGCGGCCAACACCGGGGAGCTGTTTTTT.